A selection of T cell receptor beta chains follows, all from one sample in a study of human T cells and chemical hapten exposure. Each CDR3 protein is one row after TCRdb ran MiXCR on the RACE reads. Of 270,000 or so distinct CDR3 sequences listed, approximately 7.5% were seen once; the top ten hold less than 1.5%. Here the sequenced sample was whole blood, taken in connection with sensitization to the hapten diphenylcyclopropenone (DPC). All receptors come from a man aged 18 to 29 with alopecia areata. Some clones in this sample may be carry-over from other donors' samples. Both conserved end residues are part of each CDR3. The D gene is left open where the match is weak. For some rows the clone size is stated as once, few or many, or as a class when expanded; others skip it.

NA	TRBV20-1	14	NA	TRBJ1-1	CSAGGREWSTEAFF	TGCAGTGCTGGGGGCAGGGAATGGAGCACTGAAGCTTTCTTT
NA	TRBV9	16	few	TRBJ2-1	CASSVIGASSYNEQFF	TGTGCCAGCAGCGTAATAGGGGCCAGCTCCTACAATGAGCAGTTCTTC
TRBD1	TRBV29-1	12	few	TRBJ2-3	CSAGRQGAAQYF	TGCAGCGCCGGCCGACAGGGGGCTGCGCAGTATTTT
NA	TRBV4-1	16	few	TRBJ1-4	CASSVPRRGRREKLFF	TGCGCCAGCAGCGTCCCGAGAAGGGGACGGCGTGAAAAACTGTTTTTT
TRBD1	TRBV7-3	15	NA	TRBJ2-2	CASSVTGQGSGELFF	TGTGCCAGCAGCGTTACGGGACAGGGCTCCGGGGAGCTGTTTTTT
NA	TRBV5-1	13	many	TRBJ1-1	CASSRRENTEAFF	TGTGCCAGCAGCCGCAGGGAGAACACTGAAGCTTTCTTT
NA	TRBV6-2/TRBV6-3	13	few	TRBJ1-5	CASTGEGNQPQHF	TGTGCCAGCACCGGGGAGGGTAATCAGCCCCAGCATTTT
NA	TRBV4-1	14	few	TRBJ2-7	CASSQTRQTYEQYF	TGCGCCAGCAGCCAAACGAGACAGACCTACGAGCAGTACTTC
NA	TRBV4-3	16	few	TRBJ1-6	CASSQDRGAENSPLHF	TGCGCCAGCAGCCAAGATCGGGGGGCTGAGAATTCACCCCTCCACTTT
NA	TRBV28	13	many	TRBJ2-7	CASVTGDSYEQYF	TGTGCCAGCGTCACAGGCGACTCCTACGAGCAGTACTTC
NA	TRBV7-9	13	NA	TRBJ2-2	CASSLANAGQLFF	TGTGCCAGCAGCTTAGCGAACGCAGGGCAGCTGTTTTTT
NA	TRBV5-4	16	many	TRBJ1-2	CASSPWRGASNYGYTF	TGTGCCAGCAGCCCCTGGCGGGGGGCGTCGAACTATGGCTACACCTTC
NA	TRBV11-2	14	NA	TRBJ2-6	CASSFRDGANVLTF	TGTGCCAGCAGCTTCCGGGATGGGGCCAACGTCCTGACTTTC